This TCR beta chain derives from a study of identical twins. Study-level results: For out-of-frame beta sequences, excess twin sharing was weaker.

There are a few counts of this clonotype. Antigen unknown. TCRdb recomputed calls from the 5' RACE reads with MiXCR, one row per CDR3 protein. The sample contains about 470,000 distinct CDR3 sequences, 20% to 25% of which appear only once. These data were also filed under a second study, of T cells expressing NK-cell markers. This second study notes: Seven sequenced donors out of eight were HCMV-seropositive, one seronegative. An anti-gamma-delta TCR antibody confined sorting to alpha-beta TCR T cells across several of the experiments.

The TCR was taken from a woman aged 18-29 years in good health. The source material was CD4+ T cells sorted from blood.

The CDR3 region is CASRLRGSHLNEKLFF. The CDR3 bases are TGTGCCAGCCGGCTGAGAGGGAGTCATCTTAATGAAAAACTGTTTTTT. The chain joins TRBV27 to TRBJ1-4; D is ambiguous. The germline V gene has CDR1 MNHEY and CDR2 SMNVEV (reference sequence). CDR3 length equals 16 residues. Trimming cost V 8 bases and J 4 bases, with 20 bases left between them. Complete variable domain (other parts from reference TRBV27 and TRBJ1-4): EAQVTQNPRYLITVTGKKLTVTCSQNMNHEYMSWYRQDPGLGLRQIYYSMNVEVTDKGDVPEGYKVSRKEKRNFPLILESPSPNQTSLYFCASRLRGSHLNEKLFFGSGTQLSVL.